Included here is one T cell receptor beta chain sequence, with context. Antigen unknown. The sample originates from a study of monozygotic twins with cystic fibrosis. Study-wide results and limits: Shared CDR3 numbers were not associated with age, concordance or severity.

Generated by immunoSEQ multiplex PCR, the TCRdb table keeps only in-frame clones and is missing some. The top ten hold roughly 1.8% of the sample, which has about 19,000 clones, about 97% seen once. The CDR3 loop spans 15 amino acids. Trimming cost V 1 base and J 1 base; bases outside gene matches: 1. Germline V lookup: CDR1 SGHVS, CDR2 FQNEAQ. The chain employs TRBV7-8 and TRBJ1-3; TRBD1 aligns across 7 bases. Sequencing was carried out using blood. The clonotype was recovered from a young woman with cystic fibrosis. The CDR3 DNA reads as TGTGCCAGCAGCTTAGACAGGGGTTCTGGAAACACCATATATTTT. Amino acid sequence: CASSLDRGSGNTIYF.